What follows describes a single T cell receptor beta chain. The antigen is not known. The unique tags termed UMIs, each holding a 6-nucleotide sample barcode, were added by means of template switching. No DNA is given; TCRdb re-called the 5' RACE reads and lists each CDR3 protein once. Here the sample table reports a few hundred thousand distinct CDR3 sequences. The data were obtained in a study of monozygotic twins with inflammatory bowel disease. Whole-study findings and limits: Healthy twins shared more clonotypes with others than IBD patients, most markedly active ones.

Sequencing was carried out using blood. The TCR sequence derives from a human donor with ulcerative colitis or Crohn's disease, or a healthy co-twin of an affected twin (not recorded which).

The CDR3: CASSYGTSGRDEQYF. This chain links TRBV6-5 with TRBJ2-7; TCRdb's D gene call, TRBD2, goes unchecked for lack of DNA. Germline values: CDR1 MNHEY, CDR2 SVGAGI. This CDR3 contains 15 residues.